These 13 T cell receptor beta chains were sequenced from one sample in a study of T-cell reconstitution after alpha-beta-depleted transplantation in children. Library preparation (for TCRbeta) was performed with unique molecular identifiers. MiXCR, applied by TCRdb to the PCR reads, yields one record per CDR3 protein. Of hundreds of thousands of distinct CDR3 sequences in the sample, about a sixth were seen once. This specimen consisted of PBMCs, mostly from graft donor cells, obtained 360 days after TCRalphabeta/CD19-depleted stem cell transplant. The receptors shown here come from a boy less than two years old who had a stem cell transplant for Wiskott-Aldrich syndrome, so the T cells may come from the graft donor.

The rearrangement uses TRBV5-5 and TRBJ2-7; 7 bases agree with TRBD1. With 5 bases clipped from V and 0 bases from J, the junction kept 5 bases outside the gene matches. Germline assignment: CDR1 SGHKS and CDR2 YYEKEE (reference sequence). CDR3 size: 14 residues. In nucleotides, the CDR3 is TGTGCCAGCAGAAACAGGGGAAGCTCCTACGAGCAGTACTTC. This gives the protein CASRNRGSSYEQYF.

The V call is TRBV20-1, the J call TRBJ2-5; 11 bases agree with TRBD2. This CDR3 is built from 16 residues. Germline CDR1 is DFQATT and CDR2 is SNEGSKA (reference sequence). The V gene end was trimmed by 1 base and the J gene end by 1 base; junction bases not matched to a gene: 5. CDR3 sequence reads: CSARALGLAVQETQYF. The CDR3 DNA reads as TGCAGTGCTAGAGCCCTGGGACTAGCGGTCCAAGAGACCCAGTACTTC.

The gene calls are TRBV4-3 and TRBJ2-3; 10 nucleotides agree with TRBD2. Germline values: CDR1 LGHNA, CDR2 YSLEER. This CDR3 comprises 18 residues. J lost 4 bases, V lost 0 bases, and 10 bases had no gene match. CDR3 sequence: CASSQEASGSGGADTQYF. DNA for the CDR3: TGCGCCAGCAGCCAAGAGGCTAGCGGGAGCGGTGGCGCAGATACGCAGTATTTT.

This chain uses TRBV24-1 with TRBJ2-1; 7 nucleotides align to TRBD2. The germline gives CDR1 KGHDR, CDR2 SFDVKD. V shed 0 bases and J 3 bases; nucleotides not matched to a gene: 4. The CDR3 length is 16 residues. In nucleotides, the CDR3 is TGTGCCACCAGTGATTTGAACGGCGGGAGCTACAATGAGCAGTTCTTC. This gives the protein CATSDLNGGSYNEQFF.

This clonotype was found a few times. The gene calls are TRBV12-3 or TRBV12-4 and TRBJ2-1; 8 positions match TRBD1. V shed 6 bases, J shed 6 bases, and the junction held 4 bases outside the gene matches. The CDR3 sequence is 13 residues long. CDR3 bases: TGTGCCAGCAGGCTGACAGGGGTCAATGAGCAGTTCTTC. As protein: CASRLTGVNEQFF.

This clonotype was observed a few times. V usage is TRBV10-3 and J usage is TRBJ2-5, with unresolved D. The ends were cut back, 4 bases at V and 0 bases at J, with 6 bases in the middle. CDR1 is ENHRY, CDR2 SYGVKD, per germline. CDR3 length: 13 amino acids. The CDR3 nucleotides are TGTGCCATCAGTGCTGGCTACCAAGAGACCCAGTACTTC. Translated, it gives CAISAGYQETQYF.

The V and J genes are TRBV13 and TRBJ2-5, with 8 bases that match TRBD1. CDR1 and CDR2 from the germline V gene are PRHDT and FYEKMQ (reference sequence). J was trimmed by 2 bases and V by 4 bases; bases with no gene match: 6. This CDR3 spans 15 amino acids. This chain's CDR3 is CASSSRQGIQETQYF. CDR3 in DNA: TGTGCCAGCAGCTCTCGACAGGGGATTCAAGAGACCCAGTACTTC.

This clonotype has a handful of counts. This chain joins TRBV9 and TRBJ2-2; D tentatively fits TRBD1 or TRBD2 (5 bases each). Germline CDR1 is SGDLS and CDR2 is YYNGEE. This CDR3 contains 17 residues. The ends were cut back, 4 bases at V and 0 bases at J, with 16 bases in the middle. This CDR3 reads CASSSRRDLPNTGELFF. The DNA of the CDR3 is TGTGCCAGCAGCTCTCGCCGGGACCTACCGAACACCGGGGAGCTGTTTTTT.

CDR3 amino acids: CAISGGASTGELFF. In nucleotides, the CDR3 is TGTGCCATCAGCGGGGGGGCCTCAACCGGGGAGCTGTTTTTT. The chain has TRBV10-3 and TRBJ2-2; 8 bases line up with TRBD2. The CDR3 is 14 amino acids. The V segment lost 6 bases and the J segment 5 bases; nucleotides outside the gene matches: 5. Germline loops: CDR1 ENHRY, CDR2 SYGVKD.

The V call is TRBV24-1, the J call TRBJ2-5; TRBD2 matches 8 bases. The CDR3 is 13 amino acids. Germline lookup yields CDR1 KGHDR and CDR2 SFDVKD. V shed 7 bases and J 4 bases; nucleotides not matched to a gene: 4. CDR3 nucleotide sequence: TGTGCCACCAGAGCGGGGGCGAGAGAGACCCAGTACTTC. Translating gives CATRAGARETQYF.

At least ten counts were recorded for this clonotype. J is TRBJ2-2 and V is TRBV28; D perhaps matches TRBD1 (6 bases). This CDR3 is built from 13 residues. The ends were cut back, 6 bases at V and 6 bases at J, with 11 bases in the middle. CDR1 is MDHEN and CDR2 is SYDVKM in the germline V gene. The CDR3 DNA sequence: TGTGCCAGCAGCCTCAGGGGATCCGGGGAGCTGTTTTTT. Residues: CASSLRGSGELFF.

This clonotype was recorded a few times. This sequence joins TRBV6-1 and TRBJ2-1, with D possibly being TRBD1 or TRBD2 (5 bases each). The V end lost 4 bases, the J end lost 0 bases, and 22 bases lay between the germline ends. CDR3 size: 19 residues. The germline gives CDR1 MNHNS, CDR2 SASEGT. The CDR3 region is CASSADNWGRLSSYNEQFF. The DNA for the CDR3 is TGTGCCAGCAGTGCGGATAACTGGGGACGCCTAAGCTCCTACAATGAGCAGTTCTTC.

This clonotype was recorded a few times. The chain joins TRBV20-1 to TRBJ2-7; 7 positions agree with TRBD1. Per the germline V gene, CDR1 is DFQATT and CDR2 is SNEGSKA (reference sequence). The V gene end was trimmed by 6 bases and the J gene end by 3 bases; junction bases not matched to a gene: 5. The CDR3 consists of 12 residues. CDR3 protein: CSAIAGGYEQYF. The CDR3 DNA sequence: TGCAGTGCGATAGCAGGGGGCTACGAGCAGTACTTC.